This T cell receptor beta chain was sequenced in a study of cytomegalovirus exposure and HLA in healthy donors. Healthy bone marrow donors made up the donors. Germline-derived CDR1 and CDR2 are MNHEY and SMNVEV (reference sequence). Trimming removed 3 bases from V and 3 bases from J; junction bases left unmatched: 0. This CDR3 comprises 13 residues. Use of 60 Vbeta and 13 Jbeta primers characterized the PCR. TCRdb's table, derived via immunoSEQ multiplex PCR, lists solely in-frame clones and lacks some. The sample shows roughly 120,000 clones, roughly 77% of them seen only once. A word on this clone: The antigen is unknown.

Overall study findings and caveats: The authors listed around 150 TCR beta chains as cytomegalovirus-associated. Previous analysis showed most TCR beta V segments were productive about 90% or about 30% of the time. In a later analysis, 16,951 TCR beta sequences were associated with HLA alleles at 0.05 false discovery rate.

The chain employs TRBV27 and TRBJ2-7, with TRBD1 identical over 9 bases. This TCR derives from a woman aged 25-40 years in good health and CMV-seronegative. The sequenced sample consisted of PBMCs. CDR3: CASSLDRGYEQYF. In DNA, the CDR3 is TGTGCCAGCAGTTTGGACAGGGGCTACGAGCAGTACTTC.